Listed below are T cell receptor beta chains from one sample, sequenced in a study of blood T cell repertoires in COVID-19. TCRdb keeps only in-frame clones here, not all; method: immunoSEQ multiplex PCR. This table holds more than 200,000 clones, about 86% found once. Material: peripheral blood. These receptors were collected from a man aged 80 or over with acute or convalescent COVID-19. Both conserved end residues are part of each CDR3. The order of the fields is clone size, J gene, V gene, D gene, CDR3 DNA, CDR3 protein. A D gene is named only where the DNA matches it firmly. Expanded clones get a size class; other rows say once, few or many, or leave the size out.

>NA|TRBJ1-2|TRBV20-1|NA
TGCAGTGCTACGACACAGTTTGGCTACACCTTC
CSATTQFGYTF
>NA|TRBJ2-1|TRBV5-4|TRBD2
TGTGCCAGCAGCCCTTCCGGGACTAGCGGGGTAAATGAGCAGTTCTTC
CASSPSGTSGVNEQFF
>NA|TRBJ2-1|TRBV12-1|NA
TGTGCCAGCAGCTCAGCTGGGTTTAGCGGGTCCTACAATGAGCAGTTCTTC
CASSSAGFSGSYNEQFF
>few|TRBJ1-2|TRBV3-1/TRBV3-2|TRBD1
TGTGCCAGCAGCCATTGGGACAGGGGGCGATATGGCTACACCTTC
CASSHWDRGRYGYTF
>few|TRBJ1-5|TRBV24-1|NA
TGTGCCACCAGTGAGGCCGGCGGGCCCACTCAGCCCCAGCATTTT
CATSEAGGPTQPQHF
>NA|TRBJ2-1|TRBV14|TRBD2
TGTGCCAGCAGTCGGACTAGCGGGAGATACAATGAGCAGTTCTTC
CASSRTSGRYNEQFF
>NA|TRBJ1-1|TRBV12-3/TRBV12-4|TRBD1
TGTGCCAGCAGTGGACAGGGGCCGGCTTTCTTT
CASSGQGPAFF
>NA|TRBJ1-6|TRBV28|NA
TGTGCCAGCATCAGGCAGTATAATTCACCCCTCCACTTT
CASIRQYNSPLHF
>once|TRBJ1-1|TRBV6-4|NA
TGTGCCAGCAGTGGGAAACCCGCGTCCGCAGGGCATATGAACACTGAAGCTTTCTTT
CASSGKPASAGHMNTEAFF
>few|TRBJ1-1|TRBV5-4|TRBD1
TGTGCCAGCAGCTGGGGACAGGAGACTGAAGCTTTCTTT
CASSWGQETEAFF
>NA|TRBJ2-6|TRBV24-1|NA
TGTGCCACCTTCCCCCGGACAATAGGTGAACGATCTGGGGCCAACGTCCTGACTTTC
CATFPRTIGERSGANVLTF
>NA|TRBJ2-3|TRBV3-1/TRBV3-2|NA
TGTGCCAGCAGCCAAGATCGGAGAAGCACAGATACGCAGTATTTT
CASSQDRRSTDTQYF
>few|TRBJ1-5|TRBV7-9|NA
TGTGCCAGCAGCTTGGGGGACATTAATCAGCCCCAGCATTTT
CASSLGDINQPQHF
>once|TRBJ1-5|TRBV19|NA
TGTGCCAGTAGTTCGGCAGCTAGCAAAGTGAATCAGCCCCAGCATTTT
CASSSAASKVNQPQHF
>NA|TRBJ2-7|TRBV2|TRBD2
TGTGCCAGCAGTGTAATGGGGACTAGCACCTACGAGCAGTACTTC
CASSVMGTSTYEQYF
>once|TRBJ1-5|TRBV5-1|NA
TGCGCCAGCAGCTTCAGGGGTAATCAGCCCCAGCATTTT
CASSFRGNQPQHF
>NA|TRBJ1-4|TRBV6-5|NA
TGTGCCAGCAGGGGTGGTGGGGCCGGCAATGAAAAACTGTTTTTT
CASRGGGAGNEKLFF
>NA|TRBJ1-4|TRBV11-2|NA
TGTGCCAGCAGCCGGACACCCGGGGGGGAAAAACTGTTTTTT
CASSRTPGGEKLFF
>NA|TRBJ2-5|TRBV24-1|TRBD2
TGTGCCCCATCGAACGGACTAGCGGGAGAGGGATTAGGGTCAAGAGATGGCCAGTACTTC
CAPSNGLAGEGLGSRDGQYF
>NA|TRBJ2-1|TRBV6-1|NA
TGTGCCAGCAGTGAACAGGCGACTATCCAGTACAATGAGCAGTTCTTC
CASSEQATIQYNEQFF
>NA|TRBJ2-2|TRBV18|NA
TGTGCCAGCTCACCAGCCAGCACCGGGGAGCTGTTTTTT
CASSPASTGELFF
>few|TRBJ1-5|TRBV7-8|TRBD1
TGTGCCAGCAGTTTGACAGGGGTGGGTCGTCAGCCCCAGCATTTT
CASSLTGVGRQPQHF
>NA|TRBJ2-3|TRBV18|NA
TGTGCCAGCTCACCCACAGGCACAGATACGCAGTATTTT
CASSPTGTDTQYF
>NA|TRBJ1-5|TRBV18|NA
TGTGCCAGCTCACCCTACTCAATAACGCGGAGAAAGGGCAATCAGCCCCAGCATTTT
CASSPYSITRRKGNQPQHF
>NA|TRBJ1-4|TRBV25-1|NA
TGTGCCAGCAGTGAAATGCAGGGGAGGGGTGAAAAACTGTTTTTT
CASSEMQGRGEKLFF
>NA|TRBJ2-7|TRBV28|NA
TGTGCCAGCAGTTTACCCCGCTCTCTGCTGGGCCAGTACTTC
CASSLPRSLLGQYF
>NA|TRBJ1-4|TRBV29-1|TRBD1
TGCAGCGTTGAAGATCAGGAGACAGGGGGTGAAAAACTGTTTTTT
CSVEDQETGGEKLFF
>NA|TRBJ2-6|TRBV19|NA
TGTGCCACTGATGGGGGGACCTACTCTGGGGCCAACGTCCTGACTTTC
CATDGGTYSGANVLTF
>NA|TRBJ2-7|TRBV6-1|TRBD2
TGTGCCAGCAGTGGGAGGGCACTAGCGGGAGCTAGGAACGAGCAGTACTTC
CASSGRALAGARNEQYF
>NA|TRBJ1-2|TRBV18|TRBD1
TGTGCCAGCTTCCCTGGACAGGGAGTCTCCTATGGCTACACCTTC
CASFPGQGVSYGYTF
>NA|TRBJ1-5|TRBV5-1|NA
TGCGCCAGCAGCTTGGGAGGTAGCAATCAGCCCCAGCATTTT
CASSLGGSNQPQHF
>NA|TRBJ1-1|TRBV6-6|NA
TGTGCCAGCAGACCTAAGAACACTGAAGCTTTCTTT
CASRPKNTEAFF
>NA|TRBJ1-2|TRBV9|NA
TGTGCCAGCAGGGCGGGGATCGGGTTCTATGGCTACACCTTC
CASRAGIGFYGYTF
>NA|TRBJ1-5|TRBV7-9|NA
TGTGCCAGCAGCTTCGGGGGGGATCAGCCCCAGCATTTT
CASSFGGDQPQHF
>NA|TRBJ1-2|TRBV24-1|TRBD1
TGTGCCACCAGCTGGGGACAGAACTATGGCTACACCTTC
CATSWGQNYGYTF
>NA|TRBJ2-3|TRBV7-9|TRBD2
TGTGCCAGCAGCCTCGCGGGGGGACGGATAGATACGCAGTATTTT
CASSLAGGRIDTQYF
>NA|TRBJ2-6|TRBV11-2|NA
TGTGCCAGCAGCCCCTTAAAGGGGGGGCCTTCTGGGGCCAACGTCCTGACTTTC
CASSPLKGGPSGANVLTF
>NA|TRBJ1-4|TRBV5-1|TRBD1
TGCGCCAGCAGCTTTATTCCGGGACAGGGAAGGGAAAAACTGTTTTTT
CASSFIPGQGREKLFF
>NA|TRBJ2-1|TRBV5-8|TRBD1
TGTGCCAGCAGCTTACAGGGGCACGGCTTGAATAAGCAGTTCTTC
CASSLQGHGLNKQFF
>NA|TRBJ2-7|TRBV5-4|TRBD1
TGTGCCAGCAGCTTGACAGGGGCGAAAGAGCAGTACTTC
CASSLTGAKEQYF
>NA|TRBJ1-2|TRBV6-1|NA
TGTGCCAGCAGTGAATTTAGTCCACCCTATGGCTACACCTTC
CASSEFSPPYGYTF
>few|TRBJ1-5|TRBV5-6|TRBD1
TGTGCCAGCAGCTTAGCCCGACAGGGCCGGGATCAGCCCCAGCATTTT
CASSLARQGRDQPQHF
>NA|TRBJ2-7|TRBV30|TRBD2
TGTGCCTGGAGTGTTGGGGGAACTAGCGGGAGACCTCAGTACTTC
CAWSVGGTSGRPQYF
>NA|TRBJ2-1|TRBV7-9|TRBD2
TGTGCCAGCAGCTCCCGGACTAGCGGGAGGGCCGGGAGCCGGTTCTTC
CASSSRTSGRAGSRFF
>once|TRBJ1-4|TRBV19|NA
TGTGCCAGTGCGACAGGAGGATGGGAAAAACTGTTTTTT
CASATGGWEKLFF
>NA|TRBJ2-7|TRBV10-3|TRBD2
TGTGCCATCAGCGGGCTCGGGACTAGCGGGATCGAGCAGTACTTC
CAISGLGTSGIEQYF
>NA|TRBJ1-2|TRBV5-4|TRBD1
TGTGCCAGCAGCGGAGGACAGGGAACCTATGGCTACACCTTC
CASSGGQGTYGYTF
>NA|TRBJ2-1|TRBV3-1/TRBV3-2|TRBD2
TGTGCCAGCAGCCCGGGAGGGGGGGCCGGAGTAGGTGAGCAGTTCTTC
CASSPGGGAGVGEQFF
>NA|TRBJ1-6|TRBV5-1|NA
TGCGCCAGCAGCTTGGGAGGGGGGGTTTCACCCCTCCACTTT
CASSLGGGVSPLHF